These 23 T cell receptor beta chains came from one sample sequenced in a study of T-cell reconstitution after alpha-beta-depleted transplantation in children. The TCRbeta library incorporated unique molecular identifiers. TCRdb passed the PCR reads through MiXCR, listing each CDR3 protein once. The sample includes about 610,000 distinct CDR3 sequences, about 10% of them seen just once. The specimen comprised PBMCs from the stem cell graft donor, sampled from the stem cell graft. These receptors originate from a human donor who donated a stem cell graft to a child with acute myeloid leukemia.

The chain has TRBV3-1 and TRBJ1-2; no clear D. The CDR3 covers 14 residues. CDR1 LGHDT and CDR2 YNNKEL come from the germline V gene (reference sequence). Trimming removed 0 bases at V and 8 bases at J, with 13 bases between. The CDR3 DNA sequence: TGTGCCAGCAGCCAAGAGGCTTCTCGTCAAGGCTACACCTTC. Its translation: CASSQEASRQGYTF.

This clonotype was observed a handful of times. This chain uses TRBV28 with TRBJ2-1, with 14 positions matching TRBD2. Unmatched junction bases numbered 12, after V lost 2 bases and J lost 6 bases. The CDR3 totals 19 residues. Germline values: CDR1 MDHEN, CDR2 SYDVKM. CDR3: CASSLRATSGRVSRNEQFF. The CDR3 bases are TGTGCCAGCAGTTTACGGGCGACTAGCGGGAGGGTTAGTCGCAATGAGCAGTTCTTC.

The chain combines TRBV11-1 with TRBJ2-7; 10 nucleotides agree with TRBD1. Per the germline V gene, CDR1 is SGHAT and CDR2 is FQDESV (reference sequence). With V trimmed by 5 bases and J by 1 base, 11 bases remained unmatched. This CDR3 comprises 17 residues. As DNA, the CDR3 is TGTGCCAGCAGCCCCCTACCTGGGACAGGGGATTCCTACGAGCAGTACTTC. It codes for CASSPLPGTGDSYEQYF.

This clonotype was recorded a few times. The chain carries TRBV27 and TRBJ2-7; D not certain. V dropped 4 bases and J dropped 3 bases, with 13 bases sitting between them. The CDR3 has 14 amino acids. CDR1 is MNHEY, CDR2 SMNVEV, per germline (reference sequence). In DNA form, the CDR3 reads TGTGCCAGCAGTTCTAAAAGACTCCACTACGAGCAGTACTTC. Amino acids: CASSSKRLHYEQYF.

This clonotype was seen ten or more times. The gene calls are TRBV29-1 and TRBJ2-7, with 9 bases lining up with TRBD1. There are 13 residues in the CDR3. V gave up 7 bases and J gave up 0 bases; unmatched junction bases: 4. CDR1 and CDR2 (germline): SQVTM, ANQGSEA. The CDR3 here is CSGRQGGSYEQYF. The CDR3 bases are TGCAGCGGGAGACAGGGGGGCTCCTACGAGCAGTACTTC.

J is TRBJ2-3 and V is TRBV12-3 or TRBV12-4, with a tentative D call TRBD1 (6 bases). Trimming took 6 bases from V and 0 from J, leaving 22 bases between them. CDR3 length: 18 residues. CDR3 loop: CASSPYSMGASSTDTQYF. DNA for the CDR3: TGTGCCAGCAGCCCCTATAGCATGGGGGCCTCTAGCACAGATACGCAGTATTTT.

The chain carries TRBV7-9 and TRBJ1-1, with D hard to call. Germline assignment: CDR1 SEHNR and CDR2 FQNEAQ (reference sequence). Trimming shortened V by 7 bases and J by 1 base, and 13 bases separated the two germline ends. The CDR3 spans 14 residues. The CDR3 sequence is CASTPGTGNTEAFF. The CDR3 coding sequence is TGTGCCAGCACCCCTGGAACCGGGAACACTGAAGCTTTCTTT. The entire variable domain, with the rest obtained from reference TRBV7-9 and TRBJ1-1, is as follows: DTGVSQNPRHKITKRGQNVTFRCDPISEHNRLYWYRQTLGQGPEFLTYFQNEAQLEKSRLLSDRFSAERPKGSFSTLEIQRTEQGDSAMYLCASTPGTGNTEAFFGQGTRLTVV.

This clonotype was seen only once. V gene TRBV7-8 combines with J gene TRBJ1-2; D not certain. This CDR3 comprises 14 residues. V was clipped by 1 base and J by 2 bases, with 8 bases between them. CDR1 and CDR2 (germline): SGHVS, FQNEAQ. CDR3 in amino acids: CASSLVVTNYGYTF. The CDR3 nucleotides read TGTGCCAGCAGCTTAGTCGTGACAAACTATGGCTACACCTTC. The whole variable domain, remainder taken from reference TRBV7-8 and TRBJ1-2, is GAGVSQSPRYKVAKRGQDVALRCDPISGHVSLFWYQQALGQGPEFLTYFQNEAQLDKSGLPSDRFFAERPEGSVSTLKIQRTQQEDSAVYLCASSLVVTNYGYTFGSGTRLTVV.

The chain is built from TRBV4-1 and TRBJ2-7, with D perhaps being TRBD1 or TRBD2 (5 bases each). V lost 1 base and J 1 base, leaving 20 bases between the germline ends. The CDR3 is made up of 18 amino acids. Germline V gene sequence: CDR1 MGHRA, CDR2 YSYEKL. The CDR3 loop reads CASSQGQPGLADSYEQYF. The DNA for the CDR3 is TGCGCCAGCAGCCAAGGACAACCGGGGCTAGCAGATTCCTACGAGCAGTACTTC.

This clonotype was detected many times. The gene calls are TRBV3-1 and TRBJ1-5, with D hard to call. This CDR3 is 16 amino acids long. Per the germline V gene, CDR1 is LGHDT and CDR2 is YNNKEL (reference sequence). V was shortened by 2 bases and J by 1 base, with 12 bases between the two germline ends. The DNA of the CDR3 is TGTGCCAGCAGCCAACCAGGTCCCTGGAGCAATCAGCCCCAGCATTTT. Its protein product is CASSQPGPWSNQPQHF.

The CDR3 loop is CASSLSGQGRYGYGYTF. CDR3 bases: TGCGCCAGCAGCTTGAGCGGACAGGGTCGTTACGGCTATGGCTACACCTTC. V gene TRBV5-1 combines with J gene TRBJ1-2; 8 bases match TRBD1. The V segment lost 1 base and the J segment 4 bases; nucleotides outside the gene matches: 12. The germline V gene has CDR1 SGHRS and CDR2 YFSETQ. The CDR3 contains 17 residues.

This chain joins TRBV14 and TRBJ2-3; D unclear. Trimming left V 6 bases short and J 0 bases short, with 13 bases between. The CDR3 runs 15 residues. Germline CDR1 SGHDN, CDR2 FVKESK. CDR3 in amino acids: CASSLTTPSTDTQYF. In DNA, the CDR3 is TGTGCCAGCAGTCTGACAACACCTAGCACAGATACGCAGTATTTT.

In this sample, this clonotype turned up many times. This chain connects TRBV2 to TRBJ1-1, with D perhaps TRBD1 (6 bases). Looked up from germline, CDR1 is SNHLY and CDR2 is FYNNEI. This CDR3 is built from 14 residues. V was shortened by 3 bases and J by 1 base, with 9 bases between the two germline ends. This CDR3 is CASSDGQPNTEAFF. The CDR3 DNA reads TGTGCCAGCAGTGACGGACAGCCGAACACTGAAGCTTTCTTT.

This clonotype was picked up many times. V usage is TRBV29-1 and J usage is TRBJ2-1, with D possibly TRBD1 on 5 matching bases. The germline CDR1 and CDR2 sequences are SQVTM and ANQGSEA. With 3 bases removed from V and 1 base from J, the gap between germline ends came to 7 bases. The CDR3 length is 13 residues. This CDR3 reads CSVDRASYNEQFF. CDR3 sequence (DNA): TGCAGCGTTGACAGGGCGTCCTACAATGAGCAGTTCTTC.

The chain combines TRBV9 with TRBJ1-5, with D possibly TRBD1 on 5 matching bases. Germline loops: CDR1 SGDLS, CDR2 YYNGEE. The V end lost 2 bases, the J end lost 7 bases, and 13 bases lay between the germline ends. CDR3 length: 14 residues. CDR3: CASSVSGGDQPQHF. The CDR3 DNA is TGTGCCAGCAGCGTCAGTGGGGGTGACCAGCCCCAGCATTTT.

For this clonotype: With a much larger clone just one base away, this may be a read error. The chain uses TRBV5-5 and TRBJ2-5, with 11 bases fitting TRBD1. The germline gives CDR1 SGHKS, CDR2 YYEKEE (reference sequence). The J segment lost 4 bases and the V segment lost 3 bases, leaving 2 bases of the junction unmatched. The CDR3 consists of 14 residues. DNA for the CDR3: TGTGCCAGCAGCTGGACAGGGGGCGGAGAGACCCAGTACTTC. It encodes CASSWTGGGETQYF.

The rearrangement uses TRBV27 and TRBJ1-1; perhaps TRBD1 as D (5 bases). This CDR3 is built from 14 residues. The germline V gene has CDR1 MNHEY and CDR2 SMNVEV (reference sequence). The germline V and J ends were trimmed by 5 bases and 1 base, with 11 bases remaining between them. CDR3 bases: TGTGCCAGCAGTCCACCGACAGAGAACACTGAAGCTTTCTTT. This gives the protein CASSPPTENTEAFF.

This clonotype was counted a few times. This sequence joins TRBV6-1 and TRBJ1-2, with D hard to call. Germline V lookup: CDR1 MNHNS, CDR2 SASEGT. Between the trimmed V and J ends, which lost 5 bases and 7 bases, there was a span of 14 bases. The CDR3 extends over 13 amino acids. CDR3: CASSPVGLGGYTF. As DNA, the CDR3 is TGTGCCAGCAGTCCGGTCGGGTTGGGTGGCTACACCTTC.

A few counts support this clonotype. The chain couples TRBV27 to TRBJ2-4; TRBD2 matches 12 bases. Trimming removed 0 bases from V and 8 bases from J; junction bases left unmatched: 2. This CDR3 is built from 15 residues. Germline V lookup: CDR1 MNHEY, CDR2 SMNVEV (reference sequence). The CDR3 sequence: CASSLSLAGGYIQYF. The CDR3 DNA reads as TGTGCCAGCAGTTTATCCCTAGCGGGGGGGTACATTCAGTACTTC.

The V gene is TRBV29-1, the J gene TRBJ2-5; D assignment may be TRBD1 or TRBD2 (5 bases each). V was shortened by 4 bases and J by 0 bases, with 9 bases between the two germline ends. CDR3 length equals 13 residues. CDR1 is SQVTM and CDR2 is ANQGSEA in the germline V gene. The CDR3: CSVAGLDQETQYF. As DNA, the CDR3 is TGCAGCGTTGCGGGGCTCGACCAAGAGACCCAGTACTTC.

This clonotype has at least ten counts. The chain links TRBV6-4 to TRBJ1-1, with 8 nucleotides matching TRBD1. The V and J ends lost 6 bases and 4 bases, in that order; junction bases with no gene match: 22. The CDR3 is 19 amino acids. CDR1 and CDR2 from the germline V gene are MRHNA and SNTAGT. The CDR3 protein is CASSLKSVGDRGRSTEAFF. DNA for the CDR3: TGTGCCAGCAGCCTAAAATCAGTAGGAGACAGGGGAAGGAGCACTGAAGCTTTCTTT.

There are a few counts of this clonotype. The V gene is TRBV12-3 or TRBV12-4, the J gene TRBJ2-7, with a possible D match to TRBD1 (9 bases). Trimming stripped 6 bases from V and 0 bases from J, with 15 bases between. The CDR3 has 15 residues. Written as DNA, the CDR3 is TGTGCCAGCAGCGGGGGGGACAGGGCCTCCTACGAGCAGTACTTC. This encodes CASSGGDRASYEQYF.

This clonotype was counted a few times. The CDR3 is CSVEGIKEPQETQYF. CDR3 DNA sequence: TGCAGCGTTGAAGGGATAAAGGAGCCTCAAGAGACCCAGTACTTC. The V and J genes are TRBV29-1 and TRBJ2-5, with D hard to call. Trimming took 1 base from V and 2 from J, leaving 14 bases between them. CDR1 is SQVTM, CDR2 ANQGSEA, per germline. The CDR3 is 15 amino acids.